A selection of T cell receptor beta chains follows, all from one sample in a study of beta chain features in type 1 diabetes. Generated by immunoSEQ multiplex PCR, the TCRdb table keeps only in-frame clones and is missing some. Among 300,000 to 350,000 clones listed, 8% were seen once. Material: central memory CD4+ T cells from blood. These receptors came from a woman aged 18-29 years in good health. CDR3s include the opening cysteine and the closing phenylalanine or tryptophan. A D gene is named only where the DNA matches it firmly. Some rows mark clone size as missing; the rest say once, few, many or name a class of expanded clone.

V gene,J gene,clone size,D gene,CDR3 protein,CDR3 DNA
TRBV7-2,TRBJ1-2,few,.,CASSLVFGYPSF,TGTGCCAGCAGCTTAGTGTTCGGGTATCCGTCGTTC
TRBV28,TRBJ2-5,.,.,CASSLGPFEGKTQYF,TGTGCCAGCAGTTTAGGGCCCTTCGAGGGGAAGACCCAGTACTTC
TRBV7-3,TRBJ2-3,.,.,CASSPTRQGTDTQYF,TGTGCCAGCAGCCCTACGCGACAGGGCACAGATACGCAGTATTTT
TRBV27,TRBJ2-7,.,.,CASSLSPGYEQYF,TGTGCCAGCAGTTTATCCCCCGGCTACGAGCAGTACTTC
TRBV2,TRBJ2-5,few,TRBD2,CASRPGLEYKTQYF,TGTGCCAGCAGGCCGGGACTAGAATATAAGACCCAGTACTTC
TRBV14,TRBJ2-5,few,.,CASSQGPRETQYF,TGTGCCAGCAGCCAAGGGCCTCGGGAGACCCAGTACTTC
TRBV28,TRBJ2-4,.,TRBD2,CASSTGGDDQYF,TGTGCCAGCAGCACGGGGGGGGACGATCAGTACTTC
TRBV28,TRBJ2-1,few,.,CASSLYAQSRAGGDEQFF,TGTGCCAGCAGTTTATATGCTCAGAGCAGAGCCGGTGGCGATGAGCAGTTCTTC
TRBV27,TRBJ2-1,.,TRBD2,CASSISGTFSYNEQFF,TGTGCCAGCAGTATCAGCGGGACCTTCTCCTACAATGAGCAGTTCTTC
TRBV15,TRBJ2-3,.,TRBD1,CATSRPWTGDLTDTQYF,TGTGCCACCAGCAGACCATGGACAGGGGATTTGACAGATACGCAGTATTTT
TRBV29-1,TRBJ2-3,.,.,CSVLIFGMNTQYF,TGCAGCGTTTTGATATTTGGGATGAATACGCAGTATTTT
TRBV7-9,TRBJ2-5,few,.,CASSLDNYQETQYF,TGTGCCAGCAGCTTAGATAACTACCAAGAGACCCAGTACTTC
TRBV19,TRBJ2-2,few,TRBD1,CASSKGQGNTGELFF,TGTGCCAGTAGCAAAGGACAGGGGAACACCGGGGAGCTGTTTTTT
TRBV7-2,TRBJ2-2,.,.,CASSLGVGGTGELFF,TGTGCCAGCAGCTTAGGGGTTGGTGGGACCGGGGAGCTGTTTTTT
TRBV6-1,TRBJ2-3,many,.,CASSFVAGRQYF,TGTGCCAGCAGCTTCGTTGCGGGACGGCAATATTTT
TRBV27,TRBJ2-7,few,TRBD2,CASTRLAGTHYEQYF,TGTGCCAGCACCCGACTAGCGGGAACCCACTACGAGCAGTACTTC
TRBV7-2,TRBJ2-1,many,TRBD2,CASSKGLAASEQFF,TGTGCCAGCAGCAAGGGACTAGCGGCGAGTGAGCAGTTCTTC
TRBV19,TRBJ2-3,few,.,CASSRQGPTDTQYF,TGTGCCAGTAGTAGGCAGGGGCCCACAGATACGCAGTATTTT
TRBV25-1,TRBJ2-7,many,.,CASSRGYEQYF,TGTGCCAGCAGCCGGGGCTACGAGCAGTACTTC
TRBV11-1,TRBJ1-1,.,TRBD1,CASSLSRDRNTEAFF,TGTGCCAGCAGCTTAAGCCGGGACAGAAACACTGAAGCTTTCTTT
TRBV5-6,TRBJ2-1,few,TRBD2,CASSPELAGDHNEQFF,TGTGCCAGCAGCCCTGAACTAGCGGGAGACCACAATGAGCAGTTCTTC
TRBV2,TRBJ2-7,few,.,CASSEQPYEQYF,TGTGCCAGCAGTGAACAGCCCTACGAGCAGTACTTC
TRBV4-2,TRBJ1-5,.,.,CASSQRPGPSDQPQHF,TGTGCCAGCAGCCAGCGACCGGGACCCAGCGACCAGCCCCAGCATTTT
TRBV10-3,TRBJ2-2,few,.,CAIRGSANTGELFF,TGTGCCATCAGGGGGAGCGCGAACACCGGGGAGCTGTTTTTT
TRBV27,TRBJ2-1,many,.,CASSLSPSSYNEQFF,TGTGCCAGCAGCTTGAGCCCTAGCTCCTACAATGAGCAGTTCTTC
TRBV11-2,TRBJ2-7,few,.,CASSHYYSYEQYF,TGTGCCAGCAGTCACTATTATTCCTACGAGCAGTACTTC
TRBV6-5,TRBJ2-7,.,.,CASSYTGGEDEQYF,TGTGCCAGCAGTTATACCGGGGGCGAGGACGAGCAGTACTTC
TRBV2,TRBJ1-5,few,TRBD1,CASRGDRGQPQHF,TGTGCCAGCAGGGGAGACAGGGGTCAGCCCCAGCATTTT
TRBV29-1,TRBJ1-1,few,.,CSVRLGAGNTEAFF,TGCAGCGTGAGATTGGGGGCCGGGAACACTGAAGCTTTCTTT
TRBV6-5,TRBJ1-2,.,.,CASSYSISSRNGYTF,TGTGCCAGCAGTTACTCTATTTCCTCTCGGAATGGCTACACCTTC
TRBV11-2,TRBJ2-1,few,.,CASSRIGGRSYNEQFF,TGTGCCAGCAGTCGGATCGGGGGGCGCTCCTACAATGAGCAGTTCTTC
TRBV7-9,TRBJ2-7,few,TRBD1,CASSVGTGGTYEQYF,TGTGCCAGCAGCGTTGGGACAGGCGGCACCTACGAGCAGTACTTC
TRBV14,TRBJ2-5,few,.,CASSQGSSEETQYF,TGTGCCAGCAGCCAAGGTTCGTCAGAAGAGACCCAGTACTTC
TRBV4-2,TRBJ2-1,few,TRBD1,CASSQDRGLWREQFF,TGTGCCAGCAGCCAAGACAGGGGGCTGTGGCGTGAGCAGTTCTTC
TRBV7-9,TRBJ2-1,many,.,CASSLVWQGSYNEQFF,TGTGCCAGCAGCTTAGTCTGGCAAGGGTCCTACAATGAGCAGTTCTTC
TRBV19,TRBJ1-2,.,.,CASSPGSVMANYGYTF,TGTGCCAGTAGTCCCGGGTCTGTTATGGCTAACTATGGCTACACCTTC
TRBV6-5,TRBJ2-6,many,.,CASSYAVSGANVLTF,TGTGCCAGCAGTTACGCAGTCTCTGGGGCCAACGTCCTGACTTTC
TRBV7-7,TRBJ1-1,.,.,CASSSGQNTEAFF,TGTGCTAGCAGCTCGGGACAGAACACTGAAGCTTTCTTT
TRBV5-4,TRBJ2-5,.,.,CASSLPRGEETQYF,TGTGCCAGCAGCTTGCCCCGCGGAGAAGAGACCCAGTACTTC
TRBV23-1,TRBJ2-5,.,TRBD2,CASMGRGPGETQYF,TGCGCCAGCATGGGGAGGGGCCCCGGGGAGACCCAGTACTTC
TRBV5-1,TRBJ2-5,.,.,CASSLNKGDQETQYF,TGCGCCAGCAGCTTGAATAAGGGGGACCAAGAGACCCAGTACTTC
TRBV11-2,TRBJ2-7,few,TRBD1,CASSFQKTGGYEQYF,TGTGCCAGCAGCTTCCAGAAGACAGGGGGATACGAGCAGTACTTC
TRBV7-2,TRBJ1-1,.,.,CASSSPRGGAEAFF,TGTGCCAGCAGCTCCCCGAGGGGCGGAGCTGAAGCTTTCTTT
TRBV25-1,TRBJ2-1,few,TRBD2,CASSELPAGSSYNEQFF,TGTGCCAGCAGTGAACTTCCAGCGGGGAGCTCCTACAATGAGCAGTTCTTC
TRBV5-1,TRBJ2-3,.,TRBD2,CASGVSGRARDTQYF,TGCGCCAGCGGGGTTAGCGGGAGGGCCCGAGATACGCAGTATTTT
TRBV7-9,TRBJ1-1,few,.,CASSSGQYSEAFF,TGTGCCAGCAGCTCTGGACAGTATTCTGAAGCTTTCTTT
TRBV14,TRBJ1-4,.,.,CASSVRTGSYEKLFF,TGTGCCAGCAGCGTTCGAACAGGTTCCTATGAAAAACTGTTTTTT
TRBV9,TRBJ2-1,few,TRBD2,CASSSPSGTSGNNEQFF,TGTGCCAGCAGCTCCCCATCGGGGACTAGCGGGAATAATGAGCAGTTCTTC
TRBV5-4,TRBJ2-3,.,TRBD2,CASSARAGAADTQYF,TGTGCCAGCAGCGCCAGAGCGGGAGCCGCAGATACGCAGTATTTT
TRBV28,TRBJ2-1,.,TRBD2,CASTPGLVKDEQFF,TGTGCCAGCACTCCCGGACTAGTCAAGGATGAGCAGTTCTTC